This T cell receptor (beta chain) originates from a study (dated by TCRdb to about 2015). Context from the whole study: The study tested whether tumor-infiltrating Tregs in breast cancer are recruited from blood Tregs or converted in situ from other CD4+ T cell subsets.

V trim: 1 base; J trim: 3 bases; unmatched bases: 5. Sequences ENHRY (CDR1) and SYGVKD (CDR2) are obtained from the germline V gene. The CDR3, from cysteine to phenylalanine, totals 17 residues. Just the 51-base CDR3 DNA is kept, in frame starting at base 1. To purify naive CD4+ T cells, the Miltenyi Naive CD4+ T Cell Isolation kit was used, and CD25 microbeads served to deplete Tregs. Tregs, naive and memory CD4+ T cells from tumor, blood and ipsilateral draining lymph nodes of a handful of breast cancer patients underwent full-length TCR alpha and beta sequencing. Ficoll density gradient centrifugation was used to isolate mononuclear cells from lymph nodes or from roughly 54 ml of peripheral blood. A purity exceeding 90% was confirmed by FACS for the sorted cell populations. Paper-wide results and their limitations: The validation in the larger cohort was limited to a single TCR beta V-J rearrangement instead of whole repertoires. The TCR gene usage of tumor memory CD4+ T cells clustered together with blood and lymph node memory CD4+ cells and with lymph node naive CD4+ cells. Tumor-infiltrating Treg TCR alpha and beta sequences overlapped most with tumor naive CD4+ T cells, then with blood naive CD4+ T cells.

This clonotype has at least ten counts. Its recognized antigen is unknown. Nothing much larger sits one base from this clone, and base qualities are not available. Full-length TCR variable regions were amplified by 5' RACE PCR with constant-region reverse primers, followed by semi-nested PCR with Nested Universal Primer A. Using the ReliaPrep RNA Cell Miniprep System, total RNA was extracted, and the SMARTer RACE 5'/3' Kit was then used to reverse transcribe the RNA into 5'RACE-ready cDNA. Multiplex adaptors were used to barcode the full-length TCR alpha and beta libraries, which were then sequenced on an Illumina MiSeq. The authors' analysis ran thus. For each of nine subset-tissue groups, sequencing data from the five patients were combined, and the groups were compared by unsupervised clustering of TCR gene usage. Repertoire similarity was calculated with the Morisita-Horn index, weighting shared sequences by their contribution to each repertoire. TCRdb itself trimmed the public reads at Q25 with fastp, ran MiXCR and retained productive beta chains. When rows share a CDR3 protein, they turn into one entry using the most common DNA and genes. V and J calls and clone size were set by TCRdb, not the authors. The sample profile shows about 50,000 distinct CDR3 sequences; 25% to 30% of them were found once. Approximately 2.3% of the sample is taken by the ten largest.

The chain links TRBV10-3 with TRBJ2-1; 11 of the junction bases match TRBD2. The specimen sequenced was naive CD4+ T cells sorted from blood. In light of the paper, this sample's cell subset or site label describes: naive CD4+ T cells, CD4+CD45RA+CD25-. This TCR was sampled from a female donor with breast cancer. The encoded CDR3 is CAISELASGRNYNEQFF. The nucleotides are TGTGCCATCAGTGAGTTGGCTAGCGGGAGGAACTACAATGAGCAGTTCTTC.